This entry lists 24 T cell receptor beta chains sequenced from one sample in a study of CD8+ T cells in alopecia areata. In each case, RNA was isolated and then reverse transcribed into cDNA as the sequencing template. Measured with immunoSEQ multiplex PCR; TCRdb has only the in-frame clones, and not every one. The sample records 150,000 to 200,000 clones, approximately 56% being singletons. The starting material was CD4+ T cells sorted from blood, obtained at week 0. The receptors originated from a human donor with alopecia areata.

This clone was picked up one time. Germline is not matched at one junction end, which may reflect a read error. This sequence joins TRBV4-1 and TRBJ2-5; 14 nucleotides match TRBD2. The CDR3 is made up of 17 amino acids. Looked up from germline, CDR1 is MGHRA and CDR2 is YSYEKL. In DNA, the CDR3 is TGCGCCACCAGCCAAGATAGACTAGCGGGGGGGGGAGAGACCCAGTACTTC. Translating it yields CATSQDRLAGGGETQYF.

This chain joins TRBV29-1 and TRBJ2-3, with 8 bases identical to TRBD2. The CDR3 totals 13 residues. V dropped 5 bases and J dropped 0; count of bases not matched to a gene: 1. Per germline, CDR1 SQVTM and CDR2 ANQGSEA. CDR3 DNA: TGCAGCGTTAGCGGGGGAAGCACAGATACGCAGTATTTT. Translated: CSVSGGSTDTQYF.

This clone was recorded at least ten times. The chain combines TRBV11-2 with TRBJ2-2; D not resolved. CDR1 SGHAT and CDR2 FQNNGV come from the germline V gene. The CDR3 extends over 14 amino acids. Deletions cut 3 bases from V and 1 base from J, with 6 bases between. For the CDR3, the DNA is TGTGCCAGCAGCTTGTCATGGAACACCGGGGAGCTGTTTTTT. Protein sequence: CASSLSWNTGELFF.

A note on this clone: Other nucleotide sequences from this sample produce the same CDR3. The genes are TRBV27 and TRBJ2-7, with D tentatively TRBD1 (6 bases). V lost 0 bases to trimming and J lost 2 bases, with 8 bases between them. Looked up from germline, CDR1 is MNHEY and CDR2 is SMNVEV (reference sequence). The CDR3 totals 14 residues. The CDR3 sequence is CASSLSRGTYEQYF. CDR3 DNA: TGTGCCAGCAGTTTATCGAGGGGGACCTACGAGCAGTACTTC.

The chain carries TRBV7-9 and TRBJ2-1; perhaps TRBD2 as D (7 bases). The CDR3 spans 16 residues. Trimming pared 7 bases from V and 4 bases from J, leaving 20 bases between. Germline lookup yields CDR1 SEHNR and CDR2 FQNEAQ (reference sequence). The DNA of the CDR3 is TGTGCCAGCACCTCCCTAGGGGGGGGGACGTACAATGAGCAGTTCTTC. Amino acid sequence: CASTSLGGGTYNEQFF.

The chain carries TRBV29-1 and TRBJ2-7; D remains ambiguous. V lost 0 bases, J lost 4 bases, and 4 bases lay in between. The CDR3 length is 11 residues. Germline loops: CDR1 SQVTM, CDR2 ANQGSEA. CDR3 in DNA: TGCAGCGTTGAAGACCCATACGAGCAGTACTTC. Amino acid sequence: CSVEDPYEQYF.

The chain couples TRBV5-1 to TRBJ2-7; D is possibly TRBD1 (6 bases). The germline CDR1 and CDR2 sequences are SGHRS and YFSETQ. V lost 3 bases, J lost 0 bases, and 13 bases lay in between. This CDR3 has 15 amino acids. CDR3 in DNA: TGCGCCAGCAGCTCACAGGGTATATTCTCCTACGAGCAGTACTTC. It specifies CASSSQGIFSYEQYF.

The V and J genes are TRBV29-1 and TRBJ1-2; TRBD1 matches at 8 bases. CDR1 SQVTM and CDR2 ANQGSEA come from the germline V gene. The CDR3 consists of 12 residues. Trimming took 5 bases from V and 4 from J; bases not matched to a gene: 3. The chain's CDR3 is CSVTGGSYGYTF. DNA for the CDR3: TGCAGCGTTACAGGGGGTAGCTATGGCTACACCTTC.

The gene calls are TRBV14 and TRBJ2-7; D may correspond to TRBD1 or TRBD2 (6 bases each). This CDR3 region has 15 residues. V lost 4 bases and J lost 1, with 14 bases in between. In germline, CDR1 is SGHDN, CDR2 FVKESK. The CDR3 here is CASSPTRGTSYEQYF. Written as DNA, the CDR3 is TGTGCCAGCAGCCCAACGCGCGGGACATCCTACGAGCAGTACTTC.

This chain links TRBV14 with TRBJ1-6; tentative D call: TRBD1 (6 bases). CDR1 SGHDN and CDR2 FVKESK come from the germline V gene. This CDR3 has 19 amino acids. The germline V and J ends were trimmed by 3 bases and 7 bases, with 25 bases remaining between them. CDR3 residues: CASSQTGVEGRGRNSPLHF. The CDR3 nucleotides read TGTGCCAGCAGCCAGACGGGAGTTGAGGGCAGGGGCCGGAATTCACCCCTCCACTTT.

The chain couples TRBV25-1 to TRBJ1-1; D may be TRBD1 (6 bases). Trimming pared 7 bases from V and 5 bases from J, leaving 17 bases between. Germline loops: CDR1 MGHDK, CDR2 SYGVNS. The CDR3 consists of 14 residues. The CDR3 protein is CASTSLQGRTEAFF. The CDR3 DNA reads as TGTGCCAGCACCTCTCTACAGGGAAGAACTGAAGCTTTCTTT.

On this clone itself: The junction does not match germline at one end; this may be a read error. This chain joins TRBV4-1 and TRBJ2-7; the D gene is possibly TRBD1 (6 bases). In germline, CDR1 is MGHRA, CDR2 YSYEKL. The length of the CDR3 is 13 residues. This CDR3 reads CASSQDAAGAMNF. In DNA form, the CDR3 reads TGCGCCAGCAGCCAAGATGCCGCAGGGGCAATGAACTTC.

The chain employs TRBV15 and TRBJ1-5; 8 bases align to TRBD1. The length of the CDR3 is 14 residues. V gave up 5 bases and J gave up 6 bases; unmatched junction bases: 6. Per germline, CDR1 LNHNV and CDR2 YYDKDF (reference sequence). The CDR3 DNA reads TGTGCCACCAGCCTAGGACAGGGAAGTCAGCCCCAGCATTTT. Its protein is CATSLGQGSQPQHF.

This sequence joins TRBV29-1 and TRBJ1-2; tentatively, D is TRBD1 (5 bases). Per germline, CDR1 SQVTM and CDR2 ANQGSEA. V dropped 5 bases and J dropped 4 bases, with 8 bases sitting between them. This CDR3 comprises 11 residues. CDR3 sequence: CSVWGSYGYTF. DNA of the CDR3: TGCAGCGTTTGGGGGAGCTATGGCTACACCTTC.

The chain joins TRBV29-1 to TRBJ2-7; D unresolved. CDR3 length: 12 residues. The germline gives CDR1 SQVTM, CDR2 ANQGSEA. Trimming took off 3 bases at V and 2 bases at J, with 8 bases between the two ends. CDR3 DNA: TGCAGCGTTGAGGCAACGACCTACGAGCAGTACTTC. Amino acid sequence: CSVEATTYEQYF.

This chain joins TRBV4-1 and TRBJ2-5, with D hard to call. The V end was cut by 0 bases, the J end by 4 bases, with 12 bases between. Germline CDR1 reads MGHRA; CDR2 reads YSYEKL. CDR3 length equals 15 residues. The chain's CDR3 is CASSQDRITRETQYF. Written as DNA, the CDR3 is TGCGCCAGCAGCCAAGATAGAATTACGAGAGAGACCCAGTACTTC.

The rearrangement joins TRBV15 to TRBJ2-5, with no clear D. Trimming took off 5 bases at V and 4 bases at J, with 8 bases between the two ends. The CDR3 has 12 amino acids. Germline CDR1 reads LNHNV; CDR2 reads YYDKDF (reference sequence). CDR3 loop: CATSGVGETQYF. The CDR3 DNA reads as TGTGCCACCAGCGGCGTGGGAGAGACCCAGTACTTC.

This clone came up a few times. The chain links TRBV29-1 to TRBJ1-1; maybe TRBD1 (6 bases). V shed 6 bases and J shed 6 bases, with 8 bases lying between them. The CDR3 loop spans 10 amino acids. The V gene's germline CDR1 is SQVTM and CDR2 ANQGSEA. In DNA, the CDR3 is TGCAGCGTATCAGGGGCTGAAGCTTTCTTT. The encoded protein is CSVSGAEAFF.

This clone appeared a few times. The CDR3 DNA reads TGTGCCAGCTCACCGTTAGAGGAGGCTAATGAAAAACTGTTTTTT. This sequence encodes CASSPLEEANEKLFF. V is TRBV18 and J is TRBJ1-4, with D unclear. CDR3 length: 15 amino acids. Trimming pared 3 bases from V and 3 bases from J, leaving 11 bases between. The V gene's germline CDR1 is KGHSH and CDR2 LQKENI.

This clone was observed a single time. This chain joins TRBV25-1 and TRBJ2-7; TRBD2 agrees at 7 bases. The CDR3 contains 13 residues. Germline V gene lookup returns CDR1 MGHDK and CDR2 SYGVNS. The V segment lost 2 bases and the J segment 3 bases; nucleotides outside the gene matches: 1. The CDR3 here is CASSEPGGYEQYF. The CDR3 nucleotides are TGTGCCAGCAGTGAACCGGGGGGCTACGAGCAGTACTTC.

This clone came up a few times. The J gene is TRBJ1-2, the V gene TRBV7-9; possible D gene TRBD1, 6 bases. CDR3 length equals 13 residues. Germline V CDR1 and CDR2: SEHNR, FQNEAQ (reference sequence). Trimming took 5 bases from V and 9 from J, leaving 16 bases between them. The CDR3 here is CASSPARQGRYTF. CDR3 nucleotide sequence: TGTGCCAGCAGCCCAGCCCGCCAGGGGCGCTACACCTTC.

The sample holds a few counts of this clone. The genes are TRBV15 and TRBJ2-1; D is possibly TRBD2 (6 bases). Trimming removed 0 bases at V and 6 bases at J, with 12 bases between. The CDR3 totals 15 residues. Germline values: CDR1 LNHNV, CDR2 YYDKDF (reference sequence). In DNA form, the CDR3 reads TGTGCCACCAGCAGAGATACTGGGGGAGGCAATGAGCAGTTCTTC. Residues: CATSRDTGGGNEQFF.

This chain links TRBV6-6 with TRBJ1-1; D is uncertain. The CDR3 is 11 amino acids. In germline, CDR1 is MNHNY, CDR2 SVGAGI (reference sequence). V lost 5 bases and J lost 13, with 14 bases in between. This chain's CDR3 is CASSPQHSVFF. In DNA, the CDR3 is TGTGCCAGCAGTCCACAACATTCAGTTTTCTTT.

This CDR3 is CSATHGGEQYF. In DNA, the CDR3 is TGCAGCGCAACCCACGGAGGTGAGCAGTACTTC. V and J are TRBV29-1 and TRBJ2-7, with a possible D match to TRBD2 (5 bases). CDR3 length: 11 residues. The V gene's germline CDR1 is SQVTM and CDR2 ANQGSEA. Trimming stripped 7 bases from V and 7 bases from J, with 14 bases between.